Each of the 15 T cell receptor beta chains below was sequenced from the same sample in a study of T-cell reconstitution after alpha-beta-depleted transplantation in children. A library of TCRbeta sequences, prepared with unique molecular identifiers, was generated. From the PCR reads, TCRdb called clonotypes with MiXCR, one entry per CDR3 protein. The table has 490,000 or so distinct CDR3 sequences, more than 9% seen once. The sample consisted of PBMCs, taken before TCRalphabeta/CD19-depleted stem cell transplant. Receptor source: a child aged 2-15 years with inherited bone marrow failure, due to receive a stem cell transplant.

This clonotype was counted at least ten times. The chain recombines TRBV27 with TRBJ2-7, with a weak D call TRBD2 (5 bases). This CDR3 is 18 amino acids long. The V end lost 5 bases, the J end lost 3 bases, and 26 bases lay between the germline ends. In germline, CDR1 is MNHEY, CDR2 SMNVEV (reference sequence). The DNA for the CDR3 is TGTGCCAGCAGTCTCACTATGGACTGGGCGATCAGTGACTACGAGCAGTACTTC. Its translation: CASSLTMDWAISDYEQYF.

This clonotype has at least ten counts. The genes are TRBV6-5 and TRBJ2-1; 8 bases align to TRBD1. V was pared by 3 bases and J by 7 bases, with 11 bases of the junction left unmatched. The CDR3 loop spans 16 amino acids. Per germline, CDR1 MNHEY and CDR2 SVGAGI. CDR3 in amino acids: CASSYWGRGRGNEQFF. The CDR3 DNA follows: TGTGCCAGCAGTTATTGGGGCAGGGGGCGAGGGAATGAGCAGTTCTTC.

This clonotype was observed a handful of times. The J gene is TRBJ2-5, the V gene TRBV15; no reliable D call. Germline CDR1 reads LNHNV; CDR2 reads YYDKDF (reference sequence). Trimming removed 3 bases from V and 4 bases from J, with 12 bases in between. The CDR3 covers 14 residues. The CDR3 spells CATSRGAPPETQYF. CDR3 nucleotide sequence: TGTGCCACCAGCAGGGGTGCGCCCCCAGAGACCCAGTACTTC.

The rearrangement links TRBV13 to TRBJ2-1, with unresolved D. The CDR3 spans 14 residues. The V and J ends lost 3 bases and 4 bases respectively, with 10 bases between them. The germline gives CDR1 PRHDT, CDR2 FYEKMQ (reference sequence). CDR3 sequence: CASSFFAAYNEQFF. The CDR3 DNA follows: TGTGCCAGCAGCTTTTTCGCGGCGTACAATGAGCAGTTCTTC.

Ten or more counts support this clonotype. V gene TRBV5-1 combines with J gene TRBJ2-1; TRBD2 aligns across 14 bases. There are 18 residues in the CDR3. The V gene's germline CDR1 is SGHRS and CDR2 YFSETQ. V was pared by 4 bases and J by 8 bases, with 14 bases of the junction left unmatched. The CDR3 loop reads CASSRMTSGRAVIDEQFF. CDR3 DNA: TGCGCCAGCAGCAGGATGACTAGCGGGAGGGCCGTGATCGATGAGCAGTTCTTC.

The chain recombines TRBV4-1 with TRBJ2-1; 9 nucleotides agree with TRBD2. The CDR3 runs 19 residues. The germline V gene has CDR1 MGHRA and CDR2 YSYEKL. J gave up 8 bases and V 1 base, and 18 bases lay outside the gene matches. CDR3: CASSQVRGVAGVEGDEQFF. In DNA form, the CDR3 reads TGCGCCAGCAGCCAAGTTCGGGGGGTAGCGGGAGTGGAGGGCGATGAGCAGTTCTTC.

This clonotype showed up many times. CDR3 nucleotide sequence: TGTGCCAGCAGCAACAGGGGTAGTGAGCAGTTCTTC. Translated, it gives CASSNRGSEQFF. The V and J genes are TRBV12-3 or TRBV12-4 and TRBJ2-1, with TRBD1 identical over 7 bases. CDR3 size: 12 residues. With 6 bases clipped from V and 9 bases from J, the junction kept 5 bases outside the gene matches.

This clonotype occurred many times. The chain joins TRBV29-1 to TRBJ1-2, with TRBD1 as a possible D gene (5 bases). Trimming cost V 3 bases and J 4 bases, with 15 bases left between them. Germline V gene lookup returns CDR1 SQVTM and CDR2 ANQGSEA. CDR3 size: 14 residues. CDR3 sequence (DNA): TGCAGCGTTGAGTGGGGGGGGGAGATCTATGGCTACACCTTC. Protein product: CSVEWGGEIYGYTF.

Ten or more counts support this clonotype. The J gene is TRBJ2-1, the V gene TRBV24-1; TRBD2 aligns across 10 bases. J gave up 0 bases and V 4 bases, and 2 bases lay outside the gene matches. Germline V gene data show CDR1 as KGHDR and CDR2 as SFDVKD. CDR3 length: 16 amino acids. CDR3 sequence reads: CATSELAGPSYNEQFF. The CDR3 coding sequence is TGTGCCACCAGTGAACTAGCGGGACCCTCCTACAATGAGCAGTTCTTC.

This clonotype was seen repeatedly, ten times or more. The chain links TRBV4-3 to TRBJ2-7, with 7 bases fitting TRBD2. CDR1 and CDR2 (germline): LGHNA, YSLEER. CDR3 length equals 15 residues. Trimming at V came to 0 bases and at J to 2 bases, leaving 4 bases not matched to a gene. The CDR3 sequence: CASSQDPGGPYEQYF. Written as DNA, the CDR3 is TGCGCCAGCAGCCAAGATCCGGGAGGCCCCTACGAGCAGTACTTC.

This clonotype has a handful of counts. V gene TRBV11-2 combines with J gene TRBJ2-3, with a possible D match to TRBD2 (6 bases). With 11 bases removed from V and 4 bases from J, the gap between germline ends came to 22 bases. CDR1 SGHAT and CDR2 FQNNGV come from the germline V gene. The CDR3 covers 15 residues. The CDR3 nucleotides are TGTGCCGGGACCTCCGGGGGAAACTTGGCAGATACGCAGTATTTT. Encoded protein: CAGTSGGNLADTQYF.

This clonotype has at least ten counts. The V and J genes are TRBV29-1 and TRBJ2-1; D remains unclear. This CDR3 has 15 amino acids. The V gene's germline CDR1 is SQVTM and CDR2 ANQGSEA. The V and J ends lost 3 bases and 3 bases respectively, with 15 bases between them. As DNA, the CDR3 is TGCAGCGTTGATGGTTCCGGATTCGGCTACAATGAGCAGTTCTTC. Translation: CSVDGSGFGYNEQFF.

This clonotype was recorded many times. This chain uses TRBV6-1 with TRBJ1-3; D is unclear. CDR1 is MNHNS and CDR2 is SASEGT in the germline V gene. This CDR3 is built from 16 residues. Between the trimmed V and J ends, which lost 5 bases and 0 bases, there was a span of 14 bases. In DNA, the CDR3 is TGTGCCAGCAGTCCTACTGACCTCTTCTCTGGAAACACCATATATTTT. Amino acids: CASSPTDLFSGNTIYF.

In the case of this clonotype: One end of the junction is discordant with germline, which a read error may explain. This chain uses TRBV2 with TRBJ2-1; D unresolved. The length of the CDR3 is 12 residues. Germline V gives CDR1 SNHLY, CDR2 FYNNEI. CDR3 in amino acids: CASIGRGNEQIF. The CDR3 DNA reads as TGTGCCAGCATAGGTCGTGGGAATGAGCAGATCTTC.

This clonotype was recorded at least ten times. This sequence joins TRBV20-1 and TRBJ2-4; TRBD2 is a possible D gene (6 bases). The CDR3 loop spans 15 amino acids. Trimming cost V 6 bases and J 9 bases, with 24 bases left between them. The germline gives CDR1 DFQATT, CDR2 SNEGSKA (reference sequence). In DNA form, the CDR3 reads TGCAGTGCCAACCCCGATCGGGGGACGAACGGCATTCAGTACTTC. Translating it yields CSANPDRGTNGIQYF.